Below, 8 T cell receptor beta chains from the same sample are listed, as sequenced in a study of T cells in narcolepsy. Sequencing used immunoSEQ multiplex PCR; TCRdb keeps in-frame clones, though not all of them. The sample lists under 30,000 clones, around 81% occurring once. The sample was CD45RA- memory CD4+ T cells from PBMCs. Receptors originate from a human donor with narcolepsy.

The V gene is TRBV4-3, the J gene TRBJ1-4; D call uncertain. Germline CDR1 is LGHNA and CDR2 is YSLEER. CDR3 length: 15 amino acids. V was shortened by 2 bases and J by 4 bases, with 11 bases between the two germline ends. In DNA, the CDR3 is TGCGCCAGCAGCCAAAATCTCGGCTTTAATGAAAAACTGTTTTTT. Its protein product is CASSQNLGFNEKLFF.

The DNA of the CDR3 is TGTGCCACCAGCCGGGACAGGGGGCTGGAAGATACGCAGTATTTT. Translation gives CATSRDRGLEDTQYF. The chain uses TRBV15 and TRBJ2-3; 12 nucleotides align to TRBD1. The CDR3 consists of 15 residues. Per the germline V gene, CDR1 is LNHNV and CDR2 is YYDKDF (reference sequence). Germline trimming cut 5 bases from V and 5 bases from J; bases unmatched to any gene: 5.

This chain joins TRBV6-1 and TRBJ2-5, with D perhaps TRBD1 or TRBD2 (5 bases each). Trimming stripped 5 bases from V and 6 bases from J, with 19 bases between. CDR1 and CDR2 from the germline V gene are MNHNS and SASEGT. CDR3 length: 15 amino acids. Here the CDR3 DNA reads TGTGCCAGCAGTAAAAACGGACTGGTGGGGCAGACCCAGTACTTC. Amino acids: CASSKNGLVGQTQYF.

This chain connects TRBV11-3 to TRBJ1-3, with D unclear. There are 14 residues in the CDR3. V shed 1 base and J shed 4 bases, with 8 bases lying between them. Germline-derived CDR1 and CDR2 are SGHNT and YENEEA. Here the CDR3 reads CASSLAGVGNTIYF. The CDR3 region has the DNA TGTGCCAGCAGCTTAGCGGGTGTCGGAAACACCATATATTTT. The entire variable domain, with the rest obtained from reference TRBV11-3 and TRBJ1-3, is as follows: EAGVVQSPRYKIIEKKQPVAFWCNPISGHNTLYWYLQNLGQGPELLIRYENEEAVDDSQLPKDRFSAERLKGVDSTLKIQPAELGDSAVYLCASSLAGVGNTIYFGEGSWLTVV.

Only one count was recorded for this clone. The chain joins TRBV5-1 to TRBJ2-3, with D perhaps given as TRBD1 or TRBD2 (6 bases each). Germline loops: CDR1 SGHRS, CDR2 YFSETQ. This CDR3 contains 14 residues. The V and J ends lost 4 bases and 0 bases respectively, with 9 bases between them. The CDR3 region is CASSGGPSTDTQYF. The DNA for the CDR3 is TGCGCCAGCAGCGGGGGGCCTAGCACAGATACGCAGTATTTT.

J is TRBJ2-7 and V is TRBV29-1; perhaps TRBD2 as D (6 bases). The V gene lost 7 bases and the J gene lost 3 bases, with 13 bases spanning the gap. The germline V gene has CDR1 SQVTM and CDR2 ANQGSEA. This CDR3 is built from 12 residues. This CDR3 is CSGRDLLYEQYF. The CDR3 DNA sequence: TGCAGCGGCCGGGACTTACTCTACGAGCAGTACTTC.

CDR3 sequence reads: CASSKAGPTDTQYF. The CDR3 DNA sequence: TGTGCCAGCAGCAAAGCGGGTCCCACAGATACGCAGTATTTT. V and J are TRBV28 and TRBJ2-3; TRBD2 is a possible D gene (6 bases). CDR1 and CDR2 (germline): MDHEN, SYDVKM. The V and J ends lost 6 bases and 2 bases respectively, with 12 bases between them. The CDR3 length is 14 residues.

CDR3 protein: CASSLVLANTDTQYF. CDR3 in DNA: TGTGCCAGCAGCTTGGTTCTAGCGAACACAGATACGCAGTATTTT. The rearrangement joins TRBV5-6 to TRBJ2-3; D is perhaps TRBD2 (6 bases). Germline values: CDR1 SGHDT, CDR2 YYEEEE. CDR3 length equals 15 residues. V was shortened by 0 bases and J by 2 bases, with 10 bases between the two germline ends.